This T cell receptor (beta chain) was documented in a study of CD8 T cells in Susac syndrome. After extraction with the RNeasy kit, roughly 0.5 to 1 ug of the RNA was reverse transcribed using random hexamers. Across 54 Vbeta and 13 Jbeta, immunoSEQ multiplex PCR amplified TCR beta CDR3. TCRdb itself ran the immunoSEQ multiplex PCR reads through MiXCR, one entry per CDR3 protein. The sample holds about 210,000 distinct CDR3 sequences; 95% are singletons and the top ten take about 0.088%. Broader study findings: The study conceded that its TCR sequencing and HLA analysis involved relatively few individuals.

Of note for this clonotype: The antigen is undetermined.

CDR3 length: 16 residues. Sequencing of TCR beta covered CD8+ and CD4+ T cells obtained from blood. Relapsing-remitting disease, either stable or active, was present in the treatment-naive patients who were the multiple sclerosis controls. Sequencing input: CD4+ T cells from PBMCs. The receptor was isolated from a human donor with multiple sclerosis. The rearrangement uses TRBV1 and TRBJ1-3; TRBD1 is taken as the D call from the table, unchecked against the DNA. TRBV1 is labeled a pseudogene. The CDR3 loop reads CTSSPGGRGSGNTIYF. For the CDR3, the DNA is TGCACCAGCAGCCCGGGGGGTAGGGGCTCTGGAAACACCATATATTTT.